This entry concerns a single T cell receptor beta chain. Its antigen is as yet unknown. There was relapse after autologous stem cell transplantation in every patient, and there was variation in brentuximab vedotin exposure. The data belong to a study of PD-1 blockade in classical Hodgkin lymphoma. Whole-study context: Every 2 weeks, patients had 3 mg/kg nivolumab intravenously. Study-wide findings and caveats: It was reported that newly diagnosed patients had less baseline TCR diversity than healthy donors.

The repertoire was sequenced with immunoSEQ multiplex PCR; TCRdb's copy has only in-frame clones and lacks some. Here the sample spans about 110,000 clones, roughly 87% being singletons. Per the germline V gene, CDR1 is MNHNY and CDR2 is SVGAGI (reference sequence). The length of the CDR3 is 12 residues. Trimming pared 7 bases from V and 6 bases from J, leaving 12 bases between. This sequence originates from a human donor with classical Hodgkin lymphoma. The sample in question was peripheral blood mononuclear cells (PBMCs), obtained before the second cycle of nivolumab. This chain links TRBV6-6 with TRBJ1-1; D is unresolved. CDR3 residues: CASTKTDSEAFF. DNA of the CDR3: TGTGCCAGCACCAAGACGGACTCTGAAGCTTTCTTT.